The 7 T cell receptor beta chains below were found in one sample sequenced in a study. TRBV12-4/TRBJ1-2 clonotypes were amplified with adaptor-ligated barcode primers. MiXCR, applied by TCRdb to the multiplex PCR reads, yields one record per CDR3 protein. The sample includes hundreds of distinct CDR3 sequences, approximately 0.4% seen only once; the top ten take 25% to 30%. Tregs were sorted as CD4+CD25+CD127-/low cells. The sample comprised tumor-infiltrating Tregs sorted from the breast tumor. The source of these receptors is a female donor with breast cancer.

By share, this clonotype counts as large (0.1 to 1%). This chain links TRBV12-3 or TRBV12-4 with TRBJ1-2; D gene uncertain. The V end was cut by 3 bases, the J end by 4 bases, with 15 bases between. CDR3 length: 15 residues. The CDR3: CASSLRRSRSYGYTF. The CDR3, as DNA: TGTGCCAGCAGTTTGAGGCGTTCACGGAGCTATGGCTACACCTTC.

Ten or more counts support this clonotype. The CDR3 protein is CASSPDLAPYGYTF. The CDR3 DNA sequence: TGTGCCAGCAGTCCCGACCTCGCGCCCTATGGCTACACCTTC. This chain connects TRBV12-3 or TRBV12-4 to TRBJ1-2, with no clear D. This CDR3 is built from 14 residues. Trimming pared 5 bases from V and 4 bases from J, leaving 14 bases between.

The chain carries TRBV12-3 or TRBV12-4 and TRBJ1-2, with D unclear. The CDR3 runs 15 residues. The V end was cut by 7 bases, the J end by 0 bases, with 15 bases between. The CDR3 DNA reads TGTGCCAGCACCCTACCAGGACTCTCTAACTATGGCTACACCTTC. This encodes CASTLPGLSNYGYTF.

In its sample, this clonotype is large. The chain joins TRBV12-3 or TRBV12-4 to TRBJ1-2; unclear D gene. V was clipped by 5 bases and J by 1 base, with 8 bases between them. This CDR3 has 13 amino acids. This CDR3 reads CASSTTINYGYTF. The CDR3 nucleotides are TGTGCCAGCAGTACGACTATTAACTATGGCTACACCTTC.

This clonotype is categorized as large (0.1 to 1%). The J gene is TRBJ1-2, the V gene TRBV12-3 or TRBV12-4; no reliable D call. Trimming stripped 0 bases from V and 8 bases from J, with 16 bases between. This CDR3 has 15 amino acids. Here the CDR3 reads CASSLAAVTSGGYTF. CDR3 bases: TGTGCCAGCAGTTTAGCCGCTGTGACGTCTGGCGGCTACACCTTC.

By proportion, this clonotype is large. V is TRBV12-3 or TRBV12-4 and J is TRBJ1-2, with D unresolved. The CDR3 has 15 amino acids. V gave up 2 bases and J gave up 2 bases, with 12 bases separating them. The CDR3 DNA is TGTGCCAGCAGTTTAAGGGAGTCTCGGAACTATGGCTACACCTTC. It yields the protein CASSLRESRNYGYTF.

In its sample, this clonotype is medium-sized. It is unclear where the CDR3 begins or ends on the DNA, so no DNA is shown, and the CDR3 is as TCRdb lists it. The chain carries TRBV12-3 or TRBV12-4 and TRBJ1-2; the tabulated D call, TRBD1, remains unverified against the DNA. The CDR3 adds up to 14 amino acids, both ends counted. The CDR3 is CASSSSTGSYGYTF.